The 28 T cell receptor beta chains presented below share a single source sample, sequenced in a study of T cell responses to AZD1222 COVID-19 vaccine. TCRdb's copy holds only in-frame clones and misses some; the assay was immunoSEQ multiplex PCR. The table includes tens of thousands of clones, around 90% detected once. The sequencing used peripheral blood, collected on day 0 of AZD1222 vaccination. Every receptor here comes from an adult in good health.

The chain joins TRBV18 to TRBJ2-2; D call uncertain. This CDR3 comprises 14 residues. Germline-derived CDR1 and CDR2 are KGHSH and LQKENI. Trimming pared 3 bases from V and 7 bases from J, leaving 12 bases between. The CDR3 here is CASSPPGRVGELFF. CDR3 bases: TGTGCCAGCTCACCGCCGGGTCGGGTCGGGGAGCTGTTTTTT.

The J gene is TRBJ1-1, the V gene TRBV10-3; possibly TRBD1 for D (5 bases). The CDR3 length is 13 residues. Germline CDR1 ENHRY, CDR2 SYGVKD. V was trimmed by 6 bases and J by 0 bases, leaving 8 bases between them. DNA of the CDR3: TGTGCCATCAGAGACAGCTTGAACACTGAAGCTTTCTTT. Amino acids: CAIRDSLNTEAFF.

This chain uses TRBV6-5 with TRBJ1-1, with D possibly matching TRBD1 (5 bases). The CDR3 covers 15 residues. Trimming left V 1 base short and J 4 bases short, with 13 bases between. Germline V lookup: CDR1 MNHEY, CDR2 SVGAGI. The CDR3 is CASSYFQGGGTEAFF. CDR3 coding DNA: TGTGCCAGCAGTTACTTCCAGGGAGGAGGCACTGAAGCTTTCTTT.

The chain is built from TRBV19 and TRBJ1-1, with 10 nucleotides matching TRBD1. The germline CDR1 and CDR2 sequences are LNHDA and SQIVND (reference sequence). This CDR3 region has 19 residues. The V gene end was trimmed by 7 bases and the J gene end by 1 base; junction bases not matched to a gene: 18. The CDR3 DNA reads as TGTGCCAGTACGGCGTGGGCGGGACAGGGGCAAGTTGCGAACACTGAAGCTTTCTTT. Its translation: CASTAWAGQGQVANTEAFF.

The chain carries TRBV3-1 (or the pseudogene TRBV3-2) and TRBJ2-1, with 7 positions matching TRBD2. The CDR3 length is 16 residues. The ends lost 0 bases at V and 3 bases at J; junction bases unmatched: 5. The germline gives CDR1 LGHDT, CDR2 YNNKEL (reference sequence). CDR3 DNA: TGTGCCAGCAGCCAAGATGGGCAGCGGGGCTACAATGAGCAGTTCTTC. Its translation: CASSQDGQRGYNEQFF.

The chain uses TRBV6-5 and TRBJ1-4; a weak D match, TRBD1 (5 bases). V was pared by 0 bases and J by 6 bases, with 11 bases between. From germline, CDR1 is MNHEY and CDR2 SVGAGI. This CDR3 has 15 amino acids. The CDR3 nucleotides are TGTGCCAGCAGTTACTCCGGGCGGGGGGATGAAAAACTGTTTTTT. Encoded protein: CASSYSGRGDEKLFF.

The CDR3 spells CASSLDTETQYF. The CDR3 DNA reads as TGTGCCAGCAGCTTAGATACTGAGACCCAGTACTTC. V and J are TRBV11-3 and TRBJ2-5; D is uncertain. The germline V gene encodes CDR1 SGHNT and CDR2 YENEEA. Trimming cost V 0 bases and J 5 bases, with 4 bases left between them. This CDR3 is built from 12 residues.

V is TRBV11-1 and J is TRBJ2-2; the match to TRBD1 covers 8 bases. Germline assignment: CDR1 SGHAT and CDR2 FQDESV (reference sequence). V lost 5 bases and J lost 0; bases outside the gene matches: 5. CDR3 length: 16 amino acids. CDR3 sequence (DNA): TGTGCCAGCAGCCACGGACAGGGAGCGAACACCGGGGAGCTGTTTTTT. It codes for CASSHGQGANTGELFF.

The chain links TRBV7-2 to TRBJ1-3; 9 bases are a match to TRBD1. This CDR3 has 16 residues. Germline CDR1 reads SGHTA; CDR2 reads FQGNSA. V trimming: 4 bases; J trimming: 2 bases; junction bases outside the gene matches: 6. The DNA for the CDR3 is TGTGCCAGCAGCTCGTCCGGGACAGGGACTGGAAACACCATATATTTT. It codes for CASSSSGTGTGNTIYF.

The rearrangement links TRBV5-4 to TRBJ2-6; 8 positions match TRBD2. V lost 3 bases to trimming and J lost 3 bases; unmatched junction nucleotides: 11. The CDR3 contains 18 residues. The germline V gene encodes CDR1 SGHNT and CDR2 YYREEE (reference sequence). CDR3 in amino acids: CASSSSGGIPLGANVLTF. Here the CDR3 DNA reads TGTGCCAGCAGCTCCAGCGGGGGAATCCCTCTTGGGGCCAACGTCCTGACTTTC.

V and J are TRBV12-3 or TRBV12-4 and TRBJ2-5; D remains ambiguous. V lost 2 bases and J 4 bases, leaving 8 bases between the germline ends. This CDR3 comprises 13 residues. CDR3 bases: TGTGCCAGCAGTTTAAGCAGTAGAGAGACCCAGTACTTC. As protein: CASSLSSRETQYF.

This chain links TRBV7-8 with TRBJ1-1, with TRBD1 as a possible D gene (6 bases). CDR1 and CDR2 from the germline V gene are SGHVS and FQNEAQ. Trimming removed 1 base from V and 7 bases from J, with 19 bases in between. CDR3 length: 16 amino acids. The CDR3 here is CASSLEYWRGQSEAFF. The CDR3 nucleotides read TGTGCCAGCAGCTTAGAGTATTGGCGGGGACAAAGTGAAGCTTTCTTT. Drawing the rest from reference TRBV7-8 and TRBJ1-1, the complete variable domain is GAGVSQSPRYKVAKRGQDVALRCDPISGHVSLFWYQQALGQGPEFLTYFQNEAQLDKSGLPSDRFFAERPEGSVSTLKIQRTQQEDSAVYLCASSLEYWRGQSEAFFGQGTRLTVV.

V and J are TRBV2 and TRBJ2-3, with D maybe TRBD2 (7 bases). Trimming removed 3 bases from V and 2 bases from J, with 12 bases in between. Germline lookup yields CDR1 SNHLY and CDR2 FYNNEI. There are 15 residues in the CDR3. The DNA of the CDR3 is TGTGCCAGCAGTGACGGGGGGCGCCACACAGATACGCAGTATTTT. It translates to CASSDGGRHTDTQYF.

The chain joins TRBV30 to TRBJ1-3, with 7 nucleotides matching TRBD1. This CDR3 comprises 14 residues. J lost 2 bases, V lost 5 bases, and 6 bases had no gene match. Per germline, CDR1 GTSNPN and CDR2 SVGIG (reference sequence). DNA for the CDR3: TGTGCCTGGGGATCAGGGGGTGCTGGAAACACCATATATTTT. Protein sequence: CAWGSGGAGNTIYF. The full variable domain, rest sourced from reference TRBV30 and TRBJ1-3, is SQTIHQWPATLVQPVGSPLSLECTVEGTSNPNLYWYRQAAGRGLQLLFYSVGIGQISSEVPQNLSASRPQDRQFILSSKKLLLSDSGFYLCAWGSGGAGNTIYFGEGSWLTVV.

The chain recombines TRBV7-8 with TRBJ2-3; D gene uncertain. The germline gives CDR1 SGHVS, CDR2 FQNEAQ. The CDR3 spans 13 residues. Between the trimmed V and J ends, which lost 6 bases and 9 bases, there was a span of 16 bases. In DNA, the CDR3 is TGTGCCAGCAGTTCTAGACGGTCGAGGACGCAGTATTTT. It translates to CASSSRRSRTQYF.

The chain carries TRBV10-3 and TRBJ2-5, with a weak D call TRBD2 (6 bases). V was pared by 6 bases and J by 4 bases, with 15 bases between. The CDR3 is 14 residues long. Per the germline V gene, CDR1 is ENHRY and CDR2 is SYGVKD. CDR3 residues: CAIRAHGSGETQYF. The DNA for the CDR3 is TGTGCCATCAGGGCCCACGGGAGCGGAGAGACCCAGTACTTC.

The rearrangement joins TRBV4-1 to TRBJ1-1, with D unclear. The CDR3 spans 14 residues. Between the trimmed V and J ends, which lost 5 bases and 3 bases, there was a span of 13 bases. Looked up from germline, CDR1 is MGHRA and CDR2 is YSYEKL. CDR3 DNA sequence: TGCGCCAGCAGCTCGGTATTCGTGGACACTGAAGCTTTCTTT. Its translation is CASSSVFVDTEAFF.

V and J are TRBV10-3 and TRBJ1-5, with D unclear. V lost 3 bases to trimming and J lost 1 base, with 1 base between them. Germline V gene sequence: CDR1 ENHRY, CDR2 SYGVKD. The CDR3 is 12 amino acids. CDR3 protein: CAISDSNQPQHF. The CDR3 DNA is TGTGCCATCAGTGACAGCAATCAGCCCCAGCATTTT.

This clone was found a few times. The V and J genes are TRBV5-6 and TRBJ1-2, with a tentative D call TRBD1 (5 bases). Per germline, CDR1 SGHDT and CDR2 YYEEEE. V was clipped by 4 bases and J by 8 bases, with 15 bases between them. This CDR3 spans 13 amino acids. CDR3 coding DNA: TGTGCCAGCAGCACCCTCGGACGGGGCGGCTACACCTTC. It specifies CASSTLGRGGYTF.

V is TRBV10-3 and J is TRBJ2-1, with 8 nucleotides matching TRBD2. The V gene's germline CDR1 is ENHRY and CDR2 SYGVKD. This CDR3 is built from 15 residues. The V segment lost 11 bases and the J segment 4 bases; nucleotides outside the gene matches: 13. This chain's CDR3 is CALGTSGGGYNEQFF. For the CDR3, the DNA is TGTGCCCTAGGAACCAGCGGGGGAGGGTACAATGAGCAGTTCTTC.

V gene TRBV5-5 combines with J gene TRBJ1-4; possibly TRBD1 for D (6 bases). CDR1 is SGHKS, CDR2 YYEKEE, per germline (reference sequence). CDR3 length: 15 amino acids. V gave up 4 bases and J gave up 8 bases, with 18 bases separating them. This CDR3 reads CASSPTGGRKEKLFF. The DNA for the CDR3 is TGTGCCAGCAGCCCCACCGGGGGGCGCAAGGAAAAACTGTTTTTT.

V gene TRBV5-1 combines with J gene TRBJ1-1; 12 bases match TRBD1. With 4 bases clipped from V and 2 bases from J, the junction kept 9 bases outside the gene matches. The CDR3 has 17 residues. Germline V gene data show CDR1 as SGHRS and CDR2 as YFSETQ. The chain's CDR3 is CASSPGTGGAGNTEAFF. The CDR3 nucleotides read TGCGCCAGCAGCCCCGGGACAGGGGGCGCGGGTAACACTGAAGCTTTCTTT.

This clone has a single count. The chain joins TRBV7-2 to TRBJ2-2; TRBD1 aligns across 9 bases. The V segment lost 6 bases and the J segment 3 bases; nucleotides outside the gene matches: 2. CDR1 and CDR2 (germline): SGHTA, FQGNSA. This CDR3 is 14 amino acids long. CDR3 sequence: CASRRQGDTGELFF. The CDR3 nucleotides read TGTGCCAGCAGGCGACAGGGGGACACCGGGGAGCTGTTTTTT.

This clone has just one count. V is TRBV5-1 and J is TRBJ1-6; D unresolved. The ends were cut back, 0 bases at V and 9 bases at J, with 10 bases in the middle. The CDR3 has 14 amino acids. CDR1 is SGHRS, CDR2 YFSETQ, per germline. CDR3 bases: TGCGCCAGCAGCTTGGTTACGGGTAGTTCACCCCTCCACTTT. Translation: CASSLVTGSSPLHF.

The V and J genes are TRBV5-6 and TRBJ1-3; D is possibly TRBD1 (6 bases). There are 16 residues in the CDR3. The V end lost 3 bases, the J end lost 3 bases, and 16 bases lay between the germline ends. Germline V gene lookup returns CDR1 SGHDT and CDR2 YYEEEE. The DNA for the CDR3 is TGTGCCAGCAGCTGGTACAGGGAGAGGCGTGGAAACACCATATATTTT. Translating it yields CASSWYRERRGNTIYF.

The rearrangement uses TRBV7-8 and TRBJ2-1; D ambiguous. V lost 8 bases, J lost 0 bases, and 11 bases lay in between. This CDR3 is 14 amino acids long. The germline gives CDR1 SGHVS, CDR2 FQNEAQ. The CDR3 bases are TGTGCCAGCGCGGACGGCCGCTCCTACAATGAGCAGTTCTTC. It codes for CASADGRSYNEQFF.

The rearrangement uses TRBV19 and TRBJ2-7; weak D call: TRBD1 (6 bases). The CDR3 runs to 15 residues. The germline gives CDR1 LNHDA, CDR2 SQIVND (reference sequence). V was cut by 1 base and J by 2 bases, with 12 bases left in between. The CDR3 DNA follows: TGTGCCAGTAGTATAGGCGCAGGGGCACCCTACGAGCAGTACTTC. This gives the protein CASSIGAGAPYEQYF.

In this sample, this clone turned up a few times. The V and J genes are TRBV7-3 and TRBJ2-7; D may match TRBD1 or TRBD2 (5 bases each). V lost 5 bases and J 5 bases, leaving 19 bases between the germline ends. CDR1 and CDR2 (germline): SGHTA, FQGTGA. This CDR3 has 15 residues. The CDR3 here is CASSVEATRGHEQYF. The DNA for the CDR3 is TGTGCCAGCAGCGTTGAAGCAACGAGGGGCCACGAGCAGTACTTC.